The clone carrying this TCR beta chain was recorded a few times. Healthy and HIV-negative, the adult donors had no recent acute infections or vaccinations. Everyone who donated was a Caucasian adult who lived in Nashville, Tennessee. Germline V gene sequence: CDR1 SGHTA, CDR2 FQGNSA. Trimming left V 5 bases short and J 5 bases short, with 15 bases between. This CDR3 spans 15 amino acids. These data are taken from a study of shared clonotypes between healthy human individuals. Sequencing used immunoSEQ multiplex PCR; TCRdb keeps in-frame clones, though not all of them. The data show about 490,000 clones, over 60% seen once.

Sequencing was done on a sample of PBMCs. The chain recombines TRBV7-2 with TRBJ2-2, with D perhaps matching TRBD2 (7 bases). The sequence came from a woman aged 35 to 49 in good health. Some clones in this sample may be carry-over from other donors' samples. The CDR3 loop reads CASSVRAGTTGELFF. The DNA for the CDR3 is TGTGCCAGCAGCGTACGAGCGGGGACAACCGGGGAGCTGTTTTTT.